This paragraph reports one T cell receptor beta chain. Its antigen is still unknown. Per-base qualities were not stored, and no clone one base away is much larger. The sample comes from a study of control samples from healthy donors and cancer patients (dated by TCRdb to 2020 to 2021). From the cysteine up to the phenylalanine, the CDR3 has a length of 15 residues. Of all the DNA, just the CDR3 is kept, 45 bases in frame from base 1. The germline V gene gives CDR1 as SGHAT and CDR2 as FQNNGV. V was cut back by 7 bases and J by 8 bases, leaving a gap of 21 bases between them. Libraries came from the immunoSEQ multiplex PCR assay. This immuneACCESS table, as held by TCRdb, lists in-frame sequences with V and J called but not all clones. Of the missing ones, under half trace to an unresolved V gene in checked studies; the others have no known cause. The sample table contains 90,000 to 110,000 clones; only one count was recorded for 90% of them. The ten largest account for roughly 4% of the sample.

The origin of this receptor is a human donor in good health. The donor label of this sample is uncertain. The sample taken for sequencing was blood. In this chain, TRBV11-2 is recombined with TRBJ2-1; the D gene is possibly TRBD1, with 5 bases matching. The CDR3 has the sequence CASTQGNLVSDEQFF. The DNA reads as follows: TGTGCCAGCACTCAGGGTAATTTGGTCTCCGATGAGCAGTTCTTC.